This T cell receptor beta chain was found in a study of cytomegalovirus exposure and HLA in healthy donors. The V gene lost 5 bases and the J gene lost 1 base, with 8 bases spanning the gap. Germline CDR1 LNHDA, CDR2 SQIVND (reference sequence). The CDR3 spans 13 residues. Although they were nominally healthy when sampled, donors likely had unrecorded immune exposures. PCR amplification relied on 60 Vbeta primers (plus 13 Jbeta primers). In the original analysis: It was a later analysis that counted 83 million or so unique TCR beta chains, of which some 12 million were shared. The method was immunoSEQ multiplex PCR; TCRdb's version includes in-frame clones alone and lacks a portion of them. V, J and clone size are taken as reported in that table, and D and trimming were inferred from the DNA itself. The sample data list some 110,000 clones.

The receptor was derived from a man aged 25 to 45 in good health and CMV-seronegative. The sequencing sample was made of PBMCs. The chain links TRBV19 to TRBJ1-1; D not certain. Here the CDR3 reads CASSYKSNTEAFF. CDR3 DNA sequence: TGTGCCAGTAGTTACAAGTCGAACACTGAAGCTTTCTTT.